A selection of T cell receptor beta chains follows, all from one sample in a study of T cells after yellow fever vaccination. TCRdb passed the 5' RACE reads through MiXCR, listing each CDR3 protein once. The table shows just under 600,000 distinct CDR3 sequences, with about 13% occurring only once. Sequenced material: PBMCs, taken on the day of the yellow fever booster vaccination. These receptors were taken from a man aged 30 to 45 who received the YFV17D yellow fever vaccine. The CDR3 runs from the conserved cysteine through the conserved F or W. Fields, in order: D gene, V gene, J gene, clone size, CDR3 DNA, CDR3 protein. D genes are given only for firm matches. Some rows mark clone size as missing; the rest say once, few, many or name a class of expanded clone.

D: -; V: TRBV9; J: TRBJ1-1; size: -; DNA: TGTGCCAGCAGCGCAACGAATCAGGCCTCCGGGAAAGCTTTCTTT; CDR3: CASSATNQASGKAFF
D: TRBD2; V: TRBV7-2; J: TRBJ2-1; size: few; DNA: TGTGCCAGCTCCCGAGCGGGGAGACTCTCTAATGAGCAGTTCTTC; CDR3: CASSRAGRLSNEQFF
D: -; V: TRBV7-2; J: TRBJ2-3; size: -; DNA: TGTGCCAGCGGATTAGGGGTGGATACGCAGTATTTT; CDR3: CASGLGVDTQYF
D: TRBD1; V: TRBV14; J: TRBJ2-1; size: few; DNA: TGTGCCAGCCGACTTAAGACAGGGACCCACAATGAGCAGTTCTTC; CDR3: CASRLKTGTHNEQFF
D: TRBD2; V: TRBV12-3/TRBV12-4; J: TRBJ2-7; size: few; DNA: TGTGCCAGCAGTTTACTAGCGGGAGTGGGCTACGAGCAGTACTTC; CDR3: CASSLLAGVGYEQYF
D: -; V: TRBV7-2; J: TRBJ2-5; size: few; DNA: TGTGCCAGCAGCTCCCCCTTAACCGTCGAGACCCAGTACTTC; CDR3: CASSSPLTVETQYF
D: -; V: TRBV7-2; J: TRBJ2-2; size: -; DNA: TGTGCCAGCAGCCCGAGGGGGAGACACACCGGGGAGCTGTTTTTT; CDR3: CASSPRGRHTGELFF
D: -; V: TRBV3-1; J: TRBJ2-7; size: few; DNA: TGTGCCAGCAGCCTCTTGACAGTGAGAGGCGAGCAGTACTTC; CDR3: CASSLLTVRGEQYF
D: TRBD2; V: TRBV24-1; J: TRBJ2-1; size: -; DNA: TGTGCCACTGGGGGGCTAGCGGGAACTGAGCAGTTCTTC; CDR3: CATGGLAGTEQFF
D: -; V: TRBV7-2; J: TRBJ2-1; size: -; DNA: TGTGCCAGCAGCTCTCGATCGGCTCTCTACAATGAGCAGTTCTTC; CDR3: CASSSRSALYNEQFF
D: -; V: TRBV6-5; J: TRBJ2-2; size: few; DNA: TGTGCCAGCAGTTACTCAGGTCTCAAGGTCGGGAACACCGGGGAGCTGTTTTTT; CDR3: CASSYSGLKVGNTGELFF
D: TRBD2; V: TRBV10-1; J: TRBJ2-1; size: few; DNA: TGCGCCAGCAGTGAAAGCGGGAAAACCTACAATGAGCAGTTCTTC; CDR3: CASSESGKTYNEQFF
D: -; V: TRBV28; J: TRBJ2-5; size: few; DNA: TGTGCCAGCAGTCTAACCGGGACCCAAGAGACCCAGTACTTC; CDR3: CASSLTGTQETQYF
D: -; V: TRBV5-1; J: TRBJ2-7; size: -; DNA: TGCGCCAGCAGCTTCTCGCAGGGGGAGCAGTACTTC; CDR3: CASSFSQGEQYF
D: TRBD1; V: TRBV5-1; J: TRBJ2-5; size: -; DNA: TGCGCCAGCAGCCCAATACAGGGGGCGCAAGAGACCCAGTACTTC; CDR3: CASSPIQGAQETQYF
D: -; V: TRBV18; J: TRBJ2-7; size: few; DNA: TGTGCCAGCTCCGGACAGCCCTACGAGCAGTACTTC; CDR3: CASSGQPYEQYF
D: TRBD1; V: TRBV28; J: TRBJ2-3; size: -; DNA: TGTGCCAGCAGTTCCATGGACAGGGGGACGCAGTATTTT; CDR3: CASSSMDRGTQYF
D: -; V: TRBV5-1; J: TRBJ1-6; size: few; DNA: TGCGCCAGCAGCTTGGACAGGGCCCAAAATTCACCCCTCCACTTT; CDR3: CASSLDRAQNSPLHF
D: TRBD2; V: TRBV13; J: TRBJ2-5; size: -; DNA: TGTGCCAGCAGCCGTACATTGGGACTAGCGGGCCCACACTTGGCAGAGACCCAGTACTTC; CDR3: CASSRTLGLAGPHLAETQYF
D: TRBD2; V: TRBV11-2; J: TRBJ2-7; size: few; DNA: TGTGCCAGCAGCCTTGGACTAGCGGGAATCTGGGAGAACTCCTACGAGCAGTACTTC; CDR3: CASSLGLAGIWENSYEQYF
D: -; V: TRBV5-4; J: TRBJ2-5; size: -; DNA: TGTGCCAGCAGCTTCCCGGCGGGCGAGACCCAGTACTTC; CDR3: CASSFPAGETQYF
D: -; V: TRBV25-1; J: TRBJ2-2; size: -; DNA: TGTGCCAGCAGGTCAACGGCGGGCCCCGGGGAGCTGTTTTTT; CDR3: CASRSTAGPGELFF
D: TRBD2; V: TRBV3-1; J: TRBJ2-7; size: few; DNA: TGTGCCAGCAGCTATATTAGCGGGAGGGCCTCCGAGCAGTACTTC; CDR3: CASSYISGRASEQYF
D: TRBD1; V: TRBV7-2; J: TRBJ1-1; size: -; DNA: TGTGCCAGCAGCTACCAAGGACAGGGGTCTGCGGGTGAAGCTTTCTTT; CDR3: CASSYQGQGSAGEAFF
D: -; V: TRBV10-3; J: TRBJ2-5; size: few; DNA: TGTGCCATCAGTGAGGGTGCCCCTGAGGTGACCCAGTACTTC; CDR3: CAISEGAPEVTQYF
D: -; V: TRBV10-3; J: TRBJ1-3; size: once; DNA: TGTGCCATCAGTCGCGGTTTTGCTTCTGGAAACACCATATATTTT; CDR3: CAISRGFASGNTIYF
D: -; V: TRBV20-1; J: TRBJ1-6; size: many; DNA: TGCAGTGCTAGGGGCGCCTCCTATAATTCACCCCTCCACTTT; CDR3: CSARGASYNSPLHF
D: -; V: TRBV9; J: TRBJ2-7; size: few; DNA: TGTGCCAGCAGCGTAGAGTTCACGGACGAGCAGTACTTC; CDR3: CASSVEFTDEQYF
D: -; V: TRBV20-1; J: TRBJ2-4; size: few; DNA: TGCAGTGCTAGTGAGCAGGGTAGGAACATTCAGTACTTC; CDR3: CSASEQGRNIQYF
D: TRBD1; V: TRBV7-8; J: TRBJ2-5; size: -; DNA: TGTGCCAGCAGCCAGCGGACAGGACAAGAGACCCAGTACTTC; CDR3: CASSQRTGQETQYF
D: TRBD1; V: TRBV12-3/TRBV12-4; J: TRBJ1-4; size: -; DNA: TGTGCCAGCACTAGCGGGACAGGGGTGGAAAAACTGTTTTTT; CDR3: CASTSGTGVEKLFF
D: TRBD1; V: TRBV5-4; J: TRBJ1-2; size: few; DNA: TGTGCCAGCAGCTTGGCCGGACGGGACAGCGACCTGATCACTTATGGCTACACCTTC; CDR3: CASSLAGRDSDLITYGYTF
D: -; V: TRBV29-1; J: TRBJ2-2; size: many; DNA: TGCAGCGTTGATCGACAGAACACCGGGGAGCTGTTTTTT; CDR3: CSVDRQNTGELFF
D: TRBD1; V: TRBV7-6; J: TRBJ1-5; size: few; DNA: TGTGCCAGCAGCTTAAGGGCGCCGGGACAGGGTGATTGGGGCAATCAGCCCCAGCATTTT; CDR3: CASSLRAPGQGDWGNQPQHF
D: -; V: TRBV5-1; J: TRBJ2-2; size: -; DNA: TGCGCCAGCAGCCCGGCGGCTTCTACTTCCACCGGGGAGCTGTTTTTT; CDR3: CASSPAASTSTGELFF